This entry is about one TCR beta chain. This sample is part of a study of blood T cell repertoires in COVID-19. Study-level background: Whether acute or convalescent, the COVID-19 samples came from the United States, Italy and Spain. T cells, B-cell-depleted T cells, or PBMCs supplied cDNA or gDNA.

Germline CDR1 MGHDK, CDR2 SYGVNS. The CDR3 contains 17 residues. Trimming pared 3 bases from V and 8 bases from J, leaving 22 bases between. In the source study's methods: Nucleated cell counts were estimated from reference gene primer amplification. Generated by immunoSEQ multiplex PCR, the TCRdb table keeps only in-frame clones and is missing some. That table gives V, J and clone size, and the DNA gave D and trimming. The sample has 130,000 to 150,000 clones; over 85% are singletons. The genes are TRBV25-1 and TRBJ1-4; D is ambiguous. Sequenced input: peripheral blood. The TCR sequence derives from a human donor in a cohort sampled during active COVID-19. In DNA form, the CDR3 reads TGTGCCAGCAGTGATCCTCACGGCGGGGAGGTAGAGGAAAAACTGTTTTTT. This codes for CASSDPHGGEVEEKLFF.